Below are 29 T cell receptor beta chains sequenced from a single sample in a study of OX40 agonist ivuxolimab in advanced cancers. Repertoires were generated with immunoSEQ multiplex PCR, while TCRdb's copy carries only in-frame clones and drops some. The repertoire has 60,000 to 65,000 clones, around 93% of them found once; the top ten carry around 2%. This material consisted of CD4+ or CD8+ T cells sorted from blood, taken in a trial of the OX40 agonist ivuxolimab. Receptor source: an adult with an advanced solid tumor such as melanoma, head and neck, liver or kidney cancer.

This chain joins TRBV28 and TRBJ2-7; D possibly corresponds to TRBD1 (8 bases). This CDR3 region has 15 residues. The V gene lost 6 bases and the J gene lost 2 bases, with 17 bases spanning the gap. Germline assignment: CDR1 MDHEN and CDR2 SYDVKM. The CDR3 is CASRRTGGGAYEQYF. For the CDR3, the DNA is TGTGCCAGCAGGCGAACAGGGGGGGGTGCCTACGAGCAGTACTTC.

Remarks on this clone: One end of the junction is discordant with germline, which a read error may explain. CDR3 amino acids: CASTPGQGTGGLFF. CDR3 nucleotide sequence: TGTGCCAGTACACCAGGGCAAGGCACCGGGGGGCTGTTTTTT. This rearrangement joins TRBV19 to TRBJ2-2, with a weak D call TRBD2 (6 bases). The CDR3 loop spans 14 amino acids. The V gene's germline CDR1 is LNHDA and CDR2 SQIVND (reference sequence).

This clone was seen a handful of times. The chain recombines TRBV6-1 with TRBJ1-3, with D unresolved. V lost 3 bases and J 4 bases, leaving 10 bases between the germline ends. Germline assignment: CDR1 MNHNS and CDR2 SASEGT. CDR3 length: 14 amino acids. CDR3 coding DNA: TGTGCCAGCAGTGAGGAGCGGCTGGGAAACACCATATATTTT. This encodes CASSEERLGNTIYF.

This sequence joins TRBV27 and TRBJ1-5, with D perhaps matching TRBD1 (5 bases). The CDR3 has 14 residues. CDR1 is MNHEY, CDR2 SMNVEV, per germline (reference sequence). V lost 5 bases and J 11 bases, leaving 19 bases between the germline ends. The DNA for the CDR3 is TGTGCCAGCAGTCCCAACCCCCAGGGAAACGCCCAGCATTTT. It yields the protein CASSPNPQGNAQHF.

This clone was seen only once. This chain joins TRBV30 and TRBJ2-5; unclear D gene. Germline loops: CDR1 GTSNPN, CDR2 SVGIG (reference sequence). V was shortened by 2 bases and J by 4 bases, with 8 bases between the two germline ends. This CDR3 has 12 residues. CDR3 sequence (DNA): TGTGCCTGGAGTCCGACCCCAGAGACCCAGTACTTC. It yields the protein CAWSPTPETQYF.

The chain employs TRBV6-1 and TRBJ1-1, with 8 bases that match TRBD1. In germline, CDR1 is MNHNS, CDR2 SASEGT. The length of the CDR3 is 13 residues. V was pared by 6 bases and J by 2 bases, with 2 bases of the junction left unmatched. CDR3 loop: CASRQGANTEAFF. Here the CDR3 DNA reads TGTGCCAGCAGGCAGGGGGCCAACACTGAAGCTTTCTTT.

The CDR3 region is CASSTSRTFTDTQYF. The CDR3 region has the DNA TGTGCCAGCTCGACTAGCCGTACCTTCACAGATACGCAGTATTTT. The chain couples TRBV9 to TRBJ2-3; 7 positions agree with TRBD2. The CDR3 has 15 amino acids. Germline V CDR1 and CDR2: SGDLS, YYNGEE. V dropped 7 bases and J dropped 2; count of bases not matched to a gene: 10.

This clone was recorded only once. V gene TRBV6-1 combines with J gene TRBJ2-5, with D unresolved. From germline, CDR1 is MNHNS and CDR2 SASEGT. V was clipped by 4 bases and J by 2 bases, with 11 bases between them. This CDR3 comprises 14 residues. In nucleotides, the CDR3 is TGTGCCAGCAGTGCTACTCGAAGGCAAGAGACCCAGTACTTC. Protein: CASSATRRQETQYF.

The gene calls are TRBV11-2 and TRBJ2-5; D call uncertain. Trimming removed 1 base from V and 1 base from J, with 4 bases in between. Germline lookup yields CDR1 SGHAT and CDR2 FQNNGV. There are 13 residues in the CDR3. CDR3 sequence reads: CASSLGGQETQYF. CDR3 bases: TGTGCCAGCAGCTTAGGGGGCCAAGAGACCCAGTACTTC.

This chain joins TRBV29-1 and TRBJ2-3, with D uncertain. CDR3 size: 16 residues. Germline V gene data show CDR1 as SQVTM and CDR2 as ANQGSEA. Trimming removed 5 bases at V and 0 bases at J, with 18 bases between. The CDR3 region is CSVPSGLAPSTDTQYF. Here the CDR3 DNA reads TGCAGCGTTCCCTCCGGGTTGGCGCCTAGCACAGATACGCAGTATTTT.

This clone appeared once. The chain recombines TRBV18 with TRBJ1-3; D ambiguous. The CDR3 loop spans 15 amino acids. V lost 3 bases to trimming and J lost 4 bases, with 13 bases between them. CDR1 KGHSH and CDR2 LQKENI come from the germline V gene. CDR3 sequence reads: CASSPGRMFGNTIYF. CDR3 nucleotide sequence: TGTGCCAGCTCACCTGGTCGGATGTTCGGAAACACCATATATTTT.

This clone appeared once. The chain joins TRBV9 to TRBJ2-5; weak D call: TRBD2 (6 bases). The V gene lost 4 bases and the J gene lost 5 bases, with 15 bases spanning the gap. The germline V gene has CDR1 SGDLS and CDR2 YYNGEE. The length of the CDR3 is 14 residues. CDR3 in DNA: TGTGCCAGCAGCCCCATGGGAGGAGTTGAGACCCAGTACTTC. Protein sequence: CASSPMGGVETQYF.

This clone has only one observation. The chain links TRBV7-2 to TRBJ1-2; D unclear. This CDR3 is built from 13 residues. Trimming took off 1 base at V and 0 bases at J, with 3 bases between the two ends. Germline V gene data show CDR1 as SGHTA and CDR2 as FQGNSA. CDR3 in DNA: TGTGCCAGCAGCTTAGGGGCTAACTATGGCTACACCTTC. As protein: CASSLGANYGYTF. Variable domain in full (rest from reference TRBV7-2 and TRBJ1-2): GAGVSQSPSNKVTEKGKDVELRCDPISGHTALYWYRQSLGQGLEFLIYFQGNSAPDKSGLPSDRFSAERTGGSVSTLTIQRTQQEDSAVYLCASSLGANYGYTFGSGTRLTVV.

The chain recombines TRBV5-1 with TRBJ2-1; 11 bases are a match to TRBD2. Losses at the gene ends were 3 bases for V and 4 bases for J; bases not matched to a gene: 6. The CDR3 runs 16 residues. Per the germline V gene, CDR1 is SGHRS and CDR2 is YFSETQ. The chain's CDR3 is CASSSLAGGAYNEQFF. The CDR3 DNA reads TGCGCCAGCAGCTCCTTAGCGGGAGGGGCTTACAATGAGCAGTTCTTC.

This clone was counted a single time. The gene calls are TRBV28 and TRBJ2-5; the D gene is possibly TRBD2 (6 bases). Germline lookup yields CDR1 MDHEN and CDR2 SYDVKM. V was pared by 4 bases and J by 6 bases, with 12 bases between. The CDR3 runs 13 residues. CDR3 sequence: CASSWGLRQTQYF. The CDR3 DNA is TGTGCCAGCAGTTGGGGACTTCGACAGACCCAGTACTTC. The complete variable domain, with remaining parts taken from reference TRBV28 and TRBJ2-5, reads DVKVTQSSRYLVKRTGEKVFLECVQDMDHENMFWYRQDPGLGLRLIYFSYDVKMKEKGDIPEGYSVSREKKERFSLILESASTNQTSMYLCASSWGLRQTQYFGPGTRLLVL.

This chain uses TRBV7-8 with TRBJ2-3; maybe TRBD1 (5 bases). The germline V gene encodes CDR1 SGHVS and CDR2 FQNEAQ. With 0 bases removed from V and 1 base from J, the gap between germline ends came to 14 bases. This CDR3 comprises 17 residues. The CDR3 spells CASSLASGRARTDTQYF. For the CDR3, the DNA is TGTGCCAGCAGCTTAGCCTCGGGCAGGGCTCGCACAGATACGCAGTATTTT.

The table lists this clone with a count of one. The CDR3 here is CASSLLSGIPRGGYTF. The CDR3 DNA is TGTGCCAGCAGTTTATTAAGTGGGATCCCAAGAGGAGGCTACACCTTC. V is TRBV28 and J is TRBJ1-2; D not certain. The CDR3 sequence is 16 residues long. V was pared by 1 base and J by 8 bases, with 20 bases between. The germline CDR1 and CDR2 sequences are MDHEN and SYDVKM.

A single count supports this clone. The chain is built from TRBV9 and TRBJ2-1, with 8 bases fitting TRBD2. Germline CDR1 SGDLS, CDR2 YYNGEE. The CDR3 consists of 16 residues. V lost 7 bases and J lost 0; bases outside the gene matches: 9. This CDR3 is CASGTQAGASYNEQFF. The CDR3 DNA follows: TGTGCCAGCGGAACTCAAGCGGGAGCCTCCTACAATGAGCAGTTCTTC. The full variable domain, in which reference TRBV9 and TRBJ2-1 provide the parts outside the CDR3, is DSGVTQTPKHLITATGQRVTLRCSPRSGDLSVYWYQQSLDQGLQFLIQYYNGEERAKGNILERFSAQQFPDLHSELNLSSLELGDSALYFCASGTQAGASYNEQFFGPGTRLTVL.

The gene calls are TRBV25-1 and TRBJ2-2, with a possible D match to TRBD1 (5 bases). CDR1 and CDR2 (germline): MGHDK, SYGVNS. The ends were cut back, 6 bases at V and 1 base at J, with 12 bases in the middle. CDR3 length equals 15 residues. In nucleotides, the CDR3 is TGTGCCAGCAGGGGATCCCAGGGGAACACCGGGGAGCTGTTTTTT. As protein: CASRGSQGNTGELFF.

The V and J genes are TRBV18 and TRBJ1-2; 10 bases match TRBD1. This CDR3 has 16 amino acids. Looked up from germline, CDR1 is KGHSH and CDR2 is LQKENI. V was pared by 3 bases and J by 3 bases, with 7 bases of the junction left unmatched. The CDR3 region has the DNA TGTGCCAGCTCACCTTCGACAGGGGGCGTCTACTATGGCTACACCTTC. Protein product: CASSPSTGGVYYGYTF.

The V call is TRBV27, the J call TRBJ2-3; D is possibly TRBD2 (7 bases). The CDR3 extends over 15 amino acids. With 6 bases removed from V and 1 base from J, the gap between germline ends came to 14 bases. Germline V gene data show CDR1 as MNHEY and CDR2 as SMNVEV (reference sequence). In DNA form, the CDR3 reads TGTGCCAGCAGACGCGGGGGCGCCGGCACAGATACGCAGTATTTT. Protein product: CASRRGGAGTDTQYF.

CDR3 DNA: TGCGCCAGCAGCTTGTTACAGGGAGACACCGGGGAGCTGTTTTTT. Translation: CASSLLQGDTGELFF. The rearrangement links TRBV5-1 to TRBJ2-2; perhaps TRBD1 as D (6 bases). The CDR3 consists of 15 residues. Germline assignment: CDR1 SGHRS and CDR2 YFSETQ. Between the trimmed V and J ends, which lost 1 base and 3 bases, there was a span of 10 bases.

This chain links TRBV19 with TRBJ2-1, with TRBD2 matching 7 bases. The CDR3 is 15 residues long. Trimming at V came to 7 bases and at J to 5 bases, leaving 11 bases not matched to a gene. Germline CDR1 and CDR2: LNHDA and SQIVND (reference sequence). DNA for the CDR3: TGTGCCAGTACTTGGGCGTCTAGCGGCGACAATGAGCAGTTCTTC. It is translated as CASTWASSGDNEQFF.

The gene calls are TRBV11-2 and TRBJ2-1; 11 positions match TRBD1. The germline gives CDR1 SGHAT, CDR2 FQNNGV. The CDR3 covers 16 residues. V shed 8 bases, J shed 4 bases, and the junction held 10 bases outside the gene matches. This chain's CDR3 is CASDRWTGGDYNEQFF. CDR3 bases: TGTGCCAGCGACCGGTGGACAGGGGGCGATTACAATGAGCAGTTCTTC.

The chain combines TRBV6-1 with TRBJ2-3; the D gene is possibly TRBD2 (6 bases). Trimming took off 2 bases at V and 3 bases at J, with 15 bases between the two ends. Germline values: CDR1 MNHNS, CDR2 SASEGT. The CDR3 runs 16 residues. The CDR3 bases are TGTGCCAGCAGTGAAAGGGCCGGGACTTCTACAGATACGCAGTATTTT. Translated: CASSERAGTSTDTQYF.

V and J are TRBV5-1 and TRBJ2-7, with 11 nucleotides matching TRBD2. The V gene's germline CDR1 is SGHRS and CDR2 YFSETQ. V shed 4 bases, J shed 2 bases, and the junction held 5 bases outside the gene matches. The CDR3 sequence is 15 residues long. The CDR3 DNA sequence: TGCGCCAGCAGCCAGCTAGCGGGAGGACCCTACGAGCAGTACTTC. Translating it yields CASSQLAGGPYEQYF.

V usage is TRBV6-5 and J usage is TRBJ2-7; D assignment may be TRBD1 or TRBD2 (5 bases each). The CDR3 runs 13 residues. Trimming stripped 10 bases from V and 4 bases from J, with 17 bases between. Germline values: CDR1 MNHEY, CDR2 SVGAGI. CDR3 in amino acids: CATRDRASYEQYF. Written as DNA, the CDR3 is TGTGCCACCAGGGACCGGGCATCTTACGAGCAGTACTTC.

The chain links TRBV7-9 to TRBJ1-2, with 7 bases identical to TRBD1. The CDR3 extends over 16 amino acids. V lost 1 base to trimming and J lost 2 bases; unmatched junction nucleotides: 7. Germline CDR1 and CDR2: SEHNR and FQNEAQ (reference sequence). CDR3 sequence reads: CASSLETTGANYGYTF. The CDR3, as DNA: TGTGCCAGCAGCTTAGAAACCACAGGGGCGAACTATGGCTACACCTTC. Using reference TRBV7-9 and TRBJ1-2 for the parts outside the CDR3, the full variable domain is DTGVSQNPRHKITKRGQNVTFRCDPISEHNRLYWYRQTLGQGPEFLTYFQNEAQLEKSRLLSDRFSAERPKGSFSTLEIQRTEQGDSAMYLCASSLETTGANYGYTFGSGTRLTVV.

V and J are TRBV7-9 and TRBJ2-5; no firm D call. Germline V gene lookup returns CDR1 SEHNR and CDR2 FQNEAQ (reference sequence). The CDR3 has 14 amino acids. V lost 4 bases, J lost 2 bases, and 11 bases lay in between. Written as DNA, the CDR3 is TGTGCCAGCAGCTCGAATCGGCGGCAAGAGACCCAGTACTTC. Protein sequence: CASSSNRRQETQYF.